Each of the 3 T cell receptor beta chains below was sequenced from the same sample in a study of control samples from healthy donors and cancer patients. Using immunoSEQ multiplex PCR, the repertoire was profiled, and TCRdb retains in-frame clones only, with some absent. The sample includes roughly 120,000 clones, more than 85% of them seen just once. Sequences were obtained from blood. Source of these receptors: a woman between 45 and 65 years old in good health.

The V gene is TRBV6-5, the J gene TRBJ1-4; no clear D gene. The CDR3 contains 15 residues. Germline V gene sequence: CDR1 MNHEY, CDR2 SVGAGI. V dropped 7 bases and J dropped 0 bases, with 12 bases sitting between them. CDR3 protein: CASMGNSATNEKLFF. The CDR3 DNA sequence: TGTGCCAGCATGGGAAACAGCGCAACTAATGAAAAACTGTTTTTT.

This clone was detected only a few times. V is TRBV10-2 and J is TRBJ2-1, with 7 bases lining up with TRBD2. This CDR3 is 12 amino acids long. Per the germline V gene, CDR1 is WSHSY and CDR2 is SAAADI. Trimming at V came to 5 bases and at J to 15 bases, leaving 10 bases not matched to a gene. This CDR3 reads CASSQTSTGGFF. CDR3 nucleotide sequence: TGCGCCAGCAGTCAGACTAGTACGGGGGGGTTCTTC.

The chain has TRBV7-3 and TRBJ1-1; D is perhaps TRBD1 (5 bases). The CDR3 covers 14 residues. V dropped 2 bases and J dropped 1 base, with 8 bases sitting between them. Germline V lookup: CDR1 SGHTA, CDR2 FQGTGA. In DNA, the CDR3 is TGTGCCAGCAGCTTAGGGCAGGGGAACACTGAAGCTTTCTTT. Its protein is CASSLGQGNTEAFF.